These 13 T cell receptor beta chains were all obtained from the same sample, sequenced in a study of beta chain features in type 1 diabetes. Study observations and caveats: Significant though moderate, a shortening of TCRB CDR3s appeared in all four CD4+ subsets of Type 1 diabetes patients.

These receptors have no identified antigens. The isolated RNA, all of it, was reverse transcribed, so expressed TCRB transcripts were what got sequenced. Data came from immunoSEQ multiplex PCR; TCRdb stores just in-frame clones and leaves some out. This table has approximately 41,000 clones, 65% to 70% appearing once. Input material: Tregs from blood. These receptors were collected from a man between 25 and 39 years old with type 1 diabetes. Some clones in this sample may be carry-over from other donors' samples.

This clone was seen a handful of times. The V call is TRBV6-1, the J call TRBJ2-3, with D possibly TRBD2 on 7 matching bases. V gave up 6 bases and J gave up 6 bases, with 16 bases separating them. CDR1 and CDR2 from the germline V gene are MNHNS and SASEGT. The CDR3 is 14 residues long. CDR3: CASRRGGATDTQYF. The CDR3 coding sequence is TGTGCCAGCAGAAGGGGGGGGGCCACGGATACGCAGTATTTT.

This clone was found a few times. The chain employs TRBV6-1 and TRBJ1-2; D remains ambiguous. The V end was cut by 7 bases, the J end by 7 bases, with 19 bases between. The CDR3 has 14 residues. Germline assignment: CDR1 MNHNS and CDR2 SASEGT. Here the CDR3 reads CASTLGGIRGGYTF. The CDR3 nucleotides read TGTGCCAGCACCTTAGGAGGTATCCGGGGTGGCTACACCTTC.

This clone was observed a handful of times. The chain couples TRBV19 to TRBJ2-7; TRBD2 matches at 12 bases. Unmatched junction bases numbered 13, after V lost 6 bases and J lost 10 bases. Germline-derived CDR1 and CDR2 are LNHDA and SQIVND (reference sequence). This CDR3 has 15 residues. CDR3 region: CASRPLAGGPADQYF. CDR3 nucleotides: TGTGCCAGTAGACCCCTAGCGGGGGGGCCGGCGGATCAGTACTTC.

The chain uses TRBV20-1 and TRBJ2-7; possible D gene TRBD2, 5 bases. Germline V lookup: CDR1 DFQATT, CDR2 SNEGSKA (reference sequence). V lost 3 bases and J 4 bases, leaving 7 bases between the germline ends. The CDR3 is 11 amino acids. The CDR3 spells CSARGRYEQYF. CDR3 nucleotide sequence: TGCAGTGCTAGGGGGAGATACGAGCAGTACTTC.

This rearrangement joins TRBV5-1 to TRBJ2-1; the match to TRBD2 covers 9 bases. J was trimmed by 6 bases and V by 0 bases; bases with no gene match: 7. CDR3 size: 16 residues. Germline values: CDR1 SGHRS, CDR2 YFSETQ. The CDR3 here is CASSLAGSGGINEQFF. CDR3 sequence (DNA): TGCGCCAGCAGCTTGGCCGGGAGCGGGGGGATCAATGAGCAGTTCTTC.

This rearrangement joins TRBV11-2 to TRBJ2-5; 10 bases map to TRBD2. Losses at the gene ends were 6 bases for V and 11 bases for J; bases not matched to a gene: 15. Germline lookup yields CDR1 SGHAT and CDR2 FQNNGV. The CDR3 has 15 amino acids. CDR3 DNA sequence: TGTGCCAGCAGTTTCCCCAGCGGGGGGGCTTTAGAGCAGTACTTC. Protein: CASSFPSGGALEQYF.

This clone was seen once. This sequence joins TRBV18 and TRBJ2-5, with a tentative D call TRBD1 (6 bases). There are 14 residues in the CDR3. V lost 3 bases and J lost 3, with 11 bases in between. Germline loops: CDR1 KGHSH, CDR2 LQKENI. The CDR3 here is CASSPGRGEETQYF. CDR3 bases: TGTGCCAGCTCACCGGGCAGGGGTGAAGAGACCCAGTACTTC.

Note on this clone: One end of the junction does not line up with germline, which may come from a read error. Other DNA sequences from this sample encode an identical CDR3 as well. This chain joins TRBV18 and TRBJ2-3; D may be TRBD2 (5 bases). This CDR3 has 14 residues. The germline CDR1 and CDR2 sequences are KGHSH and LQKENI. The CDR3, as DNA: TGTGCCAGCTCACCTACCTCGGACTCAGATACGCAATATTTT. Encoded protein: CASSPTSDSDTQYF. The full variable domain, its missing parts supplied by reference TRBV18 and TRBJ2-3, is NAGVMQNPRHLVRRRGQEARLRCSPMKGHSHVYWYRQLPEEGLKFMVYLQKENIIDESGMPKERFSAEFPKEGPSILRIQQVVRGDSAAYFCASSPTSDSDTQYFGPGTRLTVL.

The gene calls are TRBV4-3 and TRBJ1-1; no firm D call. Trimming pared 0 bases from V and 11 bases from J, leaving 10 bases between. The CDR3 runs 12 residues. The germline V gene encodes CDR1 LGHNA and CDR2 YSLEER. The CDR3: CASSQDRRRAFF. CDR3 nucleotide sequence: TGCGCCAGCAGCCAAGATAGGCGGAGGGCTTTCTTT.

This clone was detected a few times. The V and J genes are TRBV2 and TRBJ2-1; 10 nucleotides line up with TRBD2. The length of the CDR3 is 14 residues. The germline gives CDR1 SNHLY, CDR2 FYNNEI. Losses at the gene ends were 5 bases for V and 7 bases for J; bases not matched to a gene: 5. DNA for the CDR3: TGTGCCAGCAGTATAGCGGGGGGCCGAAATGAGCAGTTCTTC. Its protein product is CASSIAGGRNEQFF.

This chain joins TRBV5-1 and TRBJ2-5; weak D call: TRBD2 (6 bases). The J call is uncertain, as TRBJ2-7 better fits the DNA end. Per germline, CDR1 SGHRS and CDR2 YFSETQ. This CDR3 spans 16 amino acids. This chain's CDR3 is CASSSRAGTATYEQYF. Written as DNA, the CDR3 is TGCGCCAGCAGCTCGCGCGCCGGGACTGCAACCTACGAGCAGTACTTC.

The rearrangement uses TRBV6-5 and TRBJ2-5; no definite D call. The CDR3 loop spans 15 amino acids. Germline V gene data show CDR1 as MNHEY and CDR2 as SVGAGI. Trimming stripped 5 bases from V and 4 bases from J, with 17 bases between. The CDR3 sequence: CASSTLRTAGETQYF. Here the CDR3 DNA reads TGTGCCAGCAGTACCCTCAGAACGGCAGGAGAGACCCAGTACTTC.

The chain has TRBV7-2 and TRBJ2-5; D might be TRBD2 (6 bases). Germline V gene lookup returns CDR1 SGHTA and CDR2 FQGNSA. V lost 4 bases and J lost 5, with 11 bases in between. This CDR3 is 13 amino acids long. CDR3 sequence (DNA): TGTGCCAGCAGCTATGGGAGGCCCGAGACCCAGTACTTC. Its protein is CASSYGRPETQYF.